This paragraph reports one T cell receptor (beta chain). Study processing details: For nucleated cells, counts were estimated from reference gene primer amplification. Assay: immunoSEQ multiplex PCR; the TCRdb copy retains only in-frame clones and omits some. V, J and clone size are those of that table, while D and trimming were read from the DNA. The sample yields 100,000 to 150,000 clones, about 82% seen once. The data originate from a study of blood T cell repertoires in COVID-19. Across the whole study: Samples representing acute and convalescent COVID-19 were sourced from the United States, Italy and Spain. The cDNA or gDNA used as material had been derived from T cells, B-cell-depleted T cells, or PBMCs.

Germline V gives CDR1 LNHDA, CDR2 SQIVND (reference sequence). J lost 6 bases, V lost 4 bases, and 18 bases had no gene match. This CDR3 has 18 residues. Sequenced sample: peripheral blood. The TCR originated in a man in his sixties with active or convalescent COVID-19. V is TRBV19 and J is TRBJ2-7; 10 bases match TRBD2. CDR3 protein: CASSRVRLAGAESGEQYF. CDR3 DNA: TGTGCCAGTAGTAGGGTGAGACTAGCGGGCGCAGAGAGTGGCGAGCAGTACTTC.